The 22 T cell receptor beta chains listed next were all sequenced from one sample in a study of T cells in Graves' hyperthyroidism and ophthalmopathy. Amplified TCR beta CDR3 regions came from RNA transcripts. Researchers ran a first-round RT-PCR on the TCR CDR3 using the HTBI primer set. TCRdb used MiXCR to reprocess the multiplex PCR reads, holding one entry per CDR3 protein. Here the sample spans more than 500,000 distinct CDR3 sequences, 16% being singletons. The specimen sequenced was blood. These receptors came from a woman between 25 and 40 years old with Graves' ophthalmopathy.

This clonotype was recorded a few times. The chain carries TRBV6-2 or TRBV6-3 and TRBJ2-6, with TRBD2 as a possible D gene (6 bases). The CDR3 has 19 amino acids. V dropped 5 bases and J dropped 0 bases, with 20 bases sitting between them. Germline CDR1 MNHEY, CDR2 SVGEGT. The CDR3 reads CASSPLRGLPSSGANVLTF. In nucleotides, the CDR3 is TGTGCCAGCAGTCCTCTTCGGGGACTGCCATCCTCTGGGGCCAACGTCCTGACTTTC.

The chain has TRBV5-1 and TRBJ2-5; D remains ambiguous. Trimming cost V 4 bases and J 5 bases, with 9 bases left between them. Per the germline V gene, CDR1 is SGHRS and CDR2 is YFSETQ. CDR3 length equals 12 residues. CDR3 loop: CASSASFETQYF. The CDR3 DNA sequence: TGCGCCAGCAGCGCCTCTTTCGAGACCCAGTACTTC.

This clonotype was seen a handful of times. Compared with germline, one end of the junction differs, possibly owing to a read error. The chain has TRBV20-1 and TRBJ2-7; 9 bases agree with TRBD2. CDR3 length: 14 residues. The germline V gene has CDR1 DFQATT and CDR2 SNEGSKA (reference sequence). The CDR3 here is CSARGLADAYGQYF. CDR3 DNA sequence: TGCAGTGCTAGAGGACTAGCGGACGCTTACGGGCAGTACTTC.

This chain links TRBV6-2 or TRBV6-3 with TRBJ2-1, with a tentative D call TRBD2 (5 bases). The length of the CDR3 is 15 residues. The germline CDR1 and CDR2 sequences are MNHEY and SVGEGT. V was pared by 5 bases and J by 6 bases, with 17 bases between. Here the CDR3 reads CASSGLVSGRNEQFF. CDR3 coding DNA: TGTGCCAGCAGTGGTTTGGTCAGCGGACGCAATGAGCAGTTCTTC.

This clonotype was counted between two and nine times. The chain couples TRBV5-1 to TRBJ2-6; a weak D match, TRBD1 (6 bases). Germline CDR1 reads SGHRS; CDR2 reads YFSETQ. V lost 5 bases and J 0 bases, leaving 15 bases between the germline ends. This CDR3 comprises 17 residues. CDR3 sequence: CASSRTGLHSGANVLTF. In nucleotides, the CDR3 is TGCGCCAGCAGTAGAACAGGGCTTCACTCTGGGGCCAACGTCCTGACTTTC. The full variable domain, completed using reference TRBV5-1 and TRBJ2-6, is KAGVTQTPRYLIKTRGQQVTLSCSPISGHRSVSWYQQTPGQGLQFLFEYFSETQRNKGNFPGRFSGRQFSNSRSEMNVSTLELGDSALYLCASSRTGLHSGANVLTFGAGSRLTVL.

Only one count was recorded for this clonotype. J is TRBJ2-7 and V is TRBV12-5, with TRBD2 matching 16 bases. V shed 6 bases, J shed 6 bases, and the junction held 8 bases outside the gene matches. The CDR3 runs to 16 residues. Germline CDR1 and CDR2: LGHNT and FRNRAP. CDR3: CASGKGLAGGRLEQYF. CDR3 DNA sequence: TGTGCTAGTGGGAAGGGACTAGCGGGAGGGAGGCTCGAGCAGTACTTC.

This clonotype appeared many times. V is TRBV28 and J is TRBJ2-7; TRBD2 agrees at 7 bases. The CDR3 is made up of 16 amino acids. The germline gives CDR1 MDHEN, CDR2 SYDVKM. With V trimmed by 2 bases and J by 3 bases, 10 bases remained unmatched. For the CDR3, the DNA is TGTGCCAGCAGTTTACCCGGGACTATGCAGGGCTACGAGCAGTACTTC. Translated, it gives CASSLPGTMQGYEQYF.

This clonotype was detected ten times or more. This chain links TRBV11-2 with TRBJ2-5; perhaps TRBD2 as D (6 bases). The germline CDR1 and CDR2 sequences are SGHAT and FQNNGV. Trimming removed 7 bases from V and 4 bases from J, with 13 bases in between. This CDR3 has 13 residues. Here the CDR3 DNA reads TGTGCCAGCACCACGTGGGACTCAGAGACCCAGTACTTC. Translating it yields CASTTWDSETQYF. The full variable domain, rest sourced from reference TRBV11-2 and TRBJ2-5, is EAGVAQSPRYKIIEKRQSVAFWCNPISGHATLYWYQQILGQGPKLLIQFQNNGVVDDSQLPKDRFSAERLKGVDSTLKIQPAKLEDSAVYLCASTTWDSETQYFGPGTRLLVL.

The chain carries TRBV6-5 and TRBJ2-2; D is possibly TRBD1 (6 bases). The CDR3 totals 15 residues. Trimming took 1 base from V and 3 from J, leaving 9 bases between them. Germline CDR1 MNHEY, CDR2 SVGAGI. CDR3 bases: TGTGCCAGCAGTTACTGGGGGCCCGACACCGGGGAGCTGTTTTTT. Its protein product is CASSYWGPDTGELFF.

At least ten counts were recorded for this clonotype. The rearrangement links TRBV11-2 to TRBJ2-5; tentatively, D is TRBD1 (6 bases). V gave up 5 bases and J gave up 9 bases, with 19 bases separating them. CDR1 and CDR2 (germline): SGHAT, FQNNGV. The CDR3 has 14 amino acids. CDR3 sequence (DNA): TGTGCCAGCAGCCACCTGAGGGGGAAAATGGCCCAGTACTTC. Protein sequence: CASSHLRGKMAQYF.

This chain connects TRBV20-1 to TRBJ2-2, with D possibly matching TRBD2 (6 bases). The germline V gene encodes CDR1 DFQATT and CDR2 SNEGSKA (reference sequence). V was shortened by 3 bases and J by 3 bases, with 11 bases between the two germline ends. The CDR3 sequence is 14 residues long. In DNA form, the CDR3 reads TGCAGTGCTAGTCGGGAGTGGGACACCGGGGAGCTGTTTTTT. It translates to CSASREWDTGELFF.

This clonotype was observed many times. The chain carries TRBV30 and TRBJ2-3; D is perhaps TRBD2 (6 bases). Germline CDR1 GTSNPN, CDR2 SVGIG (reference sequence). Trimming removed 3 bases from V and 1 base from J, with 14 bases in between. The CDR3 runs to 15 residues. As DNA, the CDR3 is TGTGCCTGGAGCGGCGGGACTCTAGGCACAGATACGCAGTATTTT. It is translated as CAWSGGTLGTDTQYF.

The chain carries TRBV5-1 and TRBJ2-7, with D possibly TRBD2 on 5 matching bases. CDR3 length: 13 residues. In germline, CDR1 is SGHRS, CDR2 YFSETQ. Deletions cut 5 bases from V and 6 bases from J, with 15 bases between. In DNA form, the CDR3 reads TGCGCCAGCAGTTTCGGCGGGTTGGCCGAGCAGTACTTC. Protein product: CASSFGGLAEQYF.

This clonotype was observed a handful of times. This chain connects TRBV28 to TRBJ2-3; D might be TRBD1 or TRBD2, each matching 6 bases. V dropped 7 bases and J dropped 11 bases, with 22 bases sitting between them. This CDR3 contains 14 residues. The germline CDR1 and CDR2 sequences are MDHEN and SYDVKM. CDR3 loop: CASKISWGARGQYF. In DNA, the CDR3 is TGTGCCAGCAAAATAAGCTGGGGGGCGCGAGGGCAGTATTTT.

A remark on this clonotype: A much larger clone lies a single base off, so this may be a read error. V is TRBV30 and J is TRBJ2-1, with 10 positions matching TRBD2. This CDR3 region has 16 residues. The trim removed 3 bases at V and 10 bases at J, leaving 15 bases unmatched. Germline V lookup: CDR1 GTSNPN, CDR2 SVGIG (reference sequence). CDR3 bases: TGTGCCTGGAGGGAGGGACTAGCGCTCACCTACTACGAGCAGTTCTTC. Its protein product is CAWREGLALTYYEQFF. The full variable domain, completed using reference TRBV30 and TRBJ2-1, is SQTIHQWPATLVQPVGSPLSLECTVEGTSNPNLYWYRQAAGRGLQLLFYSVGIGQISSEVPQNLSASRPQDRQFILSSKKLLLSDSGFYLCAWREGLALTYYEQFFGPGTRLTVL.

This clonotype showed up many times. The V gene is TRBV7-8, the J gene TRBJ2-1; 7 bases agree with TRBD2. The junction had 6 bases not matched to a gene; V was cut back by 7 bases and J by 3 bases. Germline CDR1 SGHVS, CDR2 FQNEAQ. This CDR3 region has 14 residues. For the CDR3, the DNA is TGTGCCAGCATGGGGCGGGAGTTCTACAATGAGCAGTTCTTC. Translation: CASMGREFYNEQFF.

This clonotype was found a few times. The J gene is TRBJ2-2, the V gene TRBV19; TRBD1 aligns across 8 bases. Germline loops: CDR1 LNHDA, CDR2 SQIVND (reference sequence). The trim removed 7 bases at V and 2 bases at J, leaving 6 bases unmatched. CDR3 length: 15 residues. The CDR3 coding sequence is TGTGCCAGTACCGGACAGGGCAAAAACACCGGGGAGCTGTTTTTT. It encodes CASTGQGKNTGELFF.

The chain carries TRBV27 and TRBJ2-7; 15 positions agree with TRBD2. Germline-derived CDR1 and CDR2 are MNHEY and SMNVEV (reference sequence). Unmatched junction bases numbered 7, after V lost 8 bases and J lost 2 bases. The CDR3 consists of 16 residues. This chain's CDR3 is CASSGLAGGRTYEQYF. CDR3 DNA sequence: TGTGCCAGCTCGGGACTAGCGGGAGGAAGAACCTACGAGCAGTACTTC.

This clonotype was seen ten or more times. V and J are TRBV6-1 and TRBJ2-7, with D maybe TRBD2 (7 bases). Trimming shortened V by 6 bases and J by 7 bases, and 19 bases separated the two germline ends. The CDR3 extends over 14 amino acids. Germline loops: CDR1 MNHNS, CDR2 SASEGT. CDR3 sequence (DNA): TGTGCCAGCAGAGGCGCGGGGGCCGTGCGGGAGCAGTACTTC. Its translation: CASRGAGAVREQYF.

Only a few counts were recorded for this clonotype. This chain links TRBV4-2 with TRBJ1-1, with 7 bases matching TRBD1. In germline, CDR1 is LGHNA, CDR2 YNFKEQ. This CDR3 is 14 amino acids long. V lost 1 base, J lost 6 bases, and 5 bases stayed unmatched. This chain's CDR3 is CASSQGGQGAEAFF. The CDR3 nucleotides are TGTGCCAGCAGCCAAGGGGGCCAGGGGGCTGAAGCTTTCTTT.

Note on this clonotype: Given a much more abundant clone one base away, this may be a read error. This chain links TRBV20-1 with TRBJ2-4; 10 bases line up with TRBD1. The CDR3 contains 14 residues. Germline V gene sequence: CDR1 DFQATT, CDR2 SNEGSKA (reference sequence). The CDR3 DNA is TGCAGTGCTACGGAGACAGGGGGCGAAAACATTCAGTGCTTC. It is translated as CSATETGGENIQCF.

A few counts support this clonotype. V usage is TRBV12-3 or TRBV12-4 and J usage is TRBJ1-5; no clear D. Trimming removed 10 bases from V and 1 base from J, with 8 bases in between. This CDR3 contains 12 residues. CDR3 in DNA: TGTGCCACCGCGGGGAGCAATCAGCCCCAGCATTTT. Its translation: CATAGSNQPQHF.